One sample yielded the 25 T cell receptor beta chains listed below, sequenced in a study of blood T cell repertoires in COVID-19 (dated by TCRdb to 2018 to 2021). The receptor library was made with the immunoSEQ multiplex PCR assay. In TCRdb, the immuneACCESS table is reduced to in-frame sequences with V and J assigned. These tables do not hold every clone; where another copy was compared, an unresolved V gene accounts for under half, and the others remain unexplained. The table for this sample lists 99,000 or so clones; around 74% of them were counted only once. The ten largest make up roughly a fifth of the sample. Source material: peripheral blood. All receptors derive from a woman in her 70s with acute or convalescent COVID-19.

The gene calls are TRBV6-1 and TRBJ2-1, with TRBD2 matching 11 bases. V lost 3 bases and J lost 0; bases outside the gene matches: 1. Germline CDR1 MNHNS, CDR2 SASEGT. The CDR3 length is 16 residues. DNA for the CDR3: TGTGCCAGCAGTGAGCTAGCGGGGGGCTCCTACAATGAGCAGTTCTTC. Its translation is CASSELAGGSYNEQFF.

V gene TRBV6-5 combines with J gene TRBJ2-7, with 9 bases lining up with TRBD1. The germline CDR1 and CDR2 sequences are MNHEY and SVGAGI. This CDR3 has 15 residues. The V segment lost 2 bases and the J segment 4 bases; nucleotides outside the gene matches: 6. CDR3 amino acids: CASSYDAGQGYEQYF. The CDR3 region has the DNA TGTGCCAGCAGTTACGATGCGGGACAGGGTTACGAGCAGTACTTC.

V gene TRBV19 combines with J gene TRBJ2-3; D not resolved. The V and J ends lost 1 base and 0 bases respectively, with 8 bases between them. The germline V gene encodes CDR1 LNHDA and CDR2 SQIVND (reference sequence). This CDR3 contains 15 residues. The CDR3 here is CASSIVDTSTDTQYF. DNA for the CDR3: TGTGCCAGTAGTATAGTTGATACTAGCACAGATACGCAGTATTTT.

The count of this clone is one. The genes are TRBV27 and TRBJ2-7, with 7 bases identical to TRBD2. V lost 3 bases, J lost 3 bases, and 5 bases stayed unmatched. CDR1 and CDR2 from the germline V gene are MNHEY and SMNVEV (reference sequence). CDR3 length equals 14 residues. The CDR3 nucleotides are TGTGCCAGCAGTTTTGCGGGGGTGGGCTACGAGCAGTACTTC. It specifies CASSFAGVGYEQYF.

This chain uses TRBV5-1 with TRBJ2-1; D gene unclear. Trimming took off 6 bases at V and 5 bases at J, with 18 bases between the two ends. The CDR3 is made up of 15 amino acids. The germline CDR1 and CDR2 sequences are SGHRS and YFSETQ. DNA for the CDR3: TGCGCCAGCAAAGGTCTAATAGCATTGAACAATGAGCAGTTCTTC. This encodes CASKGLIALNNEQFF.

V gene TRBV27 combines with J gene TRBJ1-2; TRBD1 agrees at 9 bases. The CDR3 is made up of 14 amino acids. With V trimmed by 0 bases and J by 6 bases, 2 bases remained unmatched. The germline V gene has CDR1 MNHEY and CDR2 SMNVEV (reference sequence). The CDR3 nucleotides are TGTGCCAGCAGTTTATCCGGGACAGGGAATGGCTACACCTTC. It is translated as CASSLSGTGNGYTF.

The chain recombines TRBV20-1 with TRBJ1-5; no clear D. The CDR3 spans 9 residues. Germline V gene data show CDR1 as DFQATT and CDR2 as SNEGSKA (reference sequence). Trimming left V 7 bases short and J 7 bases short, with 5 bases between. The CDR3 loop reads CSVGQPQHF. CDR3 nucleotides: TGCAGTGTGGGCCAGCCCCAGCATTTT.

This clone has more than one count but fewer than ten. CDR3: CAWSFRQGPLGREQYF. CDR3 sequence (DNA): TGTGCCTGGAGTTTTAGACAGGGCCCTTTGGGGAGGGAGCAGTACTTC. This chain uses TRBV30 with TRBJ2-7; a weak D match, TRBD1 (7 bases). V was trimmed by 2 bases and J by 7 bases, leaving 24 bases between them. CDR1 GTSNPN and CDR2 SVGIG come from the germline V gene (reference sequence). The CDR3 is made up of 16 amino acids.

The chain employs TRBV29-1 and TRBJ2-1, with TRBD1 matching 8 bases. This CDR3 spans 12 amino acids. J was trimmed by 6 bases and V by 7 bases; bases with no gene match: 5. The germline V gene encodes CDR1 SQVTM and CDR2 ANQGSEA. In DNA, the CDR3 is TGCAGCGCGAGAACAGGGGGCAATGAGCAGTTCTTC. It translates to CSARTGGNEQFF.

The chain couples TRBV5-6 to TRBJ1-3; 8 bases agree with TRBD1. Losses at the gene ends were 4 bases for V and 4 bases for J; bases not matched to a gene: 7. The CDR3 spans 15 residues. The germline V gene encodes CDR1 SGHDT and CDR2 YYEEEE. DNA for the CDR3: TGTGCCAGCAGCCAAACTGGACAGGGCGGAAACACCATATATTTT. As protein: CASSQTGQGGNTIYF.

This clone was recorded a few times. This sequence joins TRBV2 and TRBJ2-7; TRBD1 aligns across 9 bases. Trimming took 7 bases from V and 0 from J; bases not matched to a gene: 4. The CDR3 loop spans 14 amino acids. Germline V CDR1 and CDR2: SNHLY, FYNNEI. The CDR3 DNA reads TGTGCCAGCATCGGGACAGGGAGCTCCTACGAGCAGTACTTC. Amino acid sequence: CASIGTGSSYEQYF. Full variable domain (missing parts from reference TRBV2 and TRBJ2-7): EPEVTQTPSHQVTQMGQEVILRCVPISNHLYFYWYRQILGQKVEFLVSFYNNEISEKSEIFDDQFSVERPDGSNFTLKIRSTKLEDSAMYFCASIGTGSSYEQYFGPGTRLTVT.

This clone was picked up one time. This chain connects TRBV7-2 to TRBJ2-7; 13 bases map to TRBD2. V was pared by 8 bases and J by 4 bases, with 11 bases of the junction left unmatched. From germline, CDR1 is SGHTA and CDR2 FQGNSA. There are 16 residues in the CDR3. CDR3 nucleotide sequence: TGTGCCAGCGGAATCTCACTAGCGGGGGGGAGATACGAGCAGTACTTC. This codes for CASGISLAGGRYEQYF.

The chain is built from TRBV18 and TRBJ1-1; D is uncertain. The CDR3 has 13 amino acids. Per the germline V gene, CDR1 is KGHSH and CDR2 is LQKENI. Trimming cost V 2 bases and J 7 bases, with 11 bases left between them. The CDR3 spells CASSPGEVREAFF. The CDR3 coding sequence is TGTGCCAGCTCACCAGGGGAGGTCCGTGAAGCTTTCTTT.

J is TRBJ1-3 and V is TRBV18; possibly TRBD1 for D (5 bases). V lost 4 bases, J lost 0 bases, and 7 bases lay in between. There are 14 residues in the CDR3. Germline V gene sequence: CDR1 KGHSH, CDR2 LQKENI. The CDR3 DNA follows: TGTGCCAGCTCACAGGGGCTCTCTGGAAACACCATATATTTT. Encoded protein: CASSQGLSGNTIYF.

This clone was found a few times. This sequence joins TRBV5-1 and TRBJ1-2; D gene unclear. The germline gives CDR1 SGHRS, CDR2 YFSETQ. This CDR3 is 12 amino acids long. The V end was cut by 2 bases, the J end by 2 bases, with 4 bases between. The CDR3 sequence: CASSFQNYGYTF. The CDR3 DNA is TGCGCCAGCAGCTTCCAGAACTATGGCTACACCTTC.

The rearrangement uses TRBV9 and TRBJ2-2; 11 bases map to TRBD2. From germline, CDR1 is SGDLS and CDR2 YYNGEE. CDR3 length: 16 amino acids. Here the CDR3 reads CQGLAGGILRSGELFF. CDR3 sequence (DNA): TGTCAGGGGCTAGCGGGGGGCATATTGCGTTCCGGGGAGCTGTTTTTT.

The chain joins TRBV7-2 to TRBJ1-5; D gene unclear. This CDR3 spans 15 amino acids. V gave up 3 bases and J gave up 10 bases, with 19 bases separating them. Germline loops: CDR1 SGHTA, CDR2 FQGNSA. The CDR3 spells CASSFETHNLYPQHF. The CDR3 nucleotides are TGTGCCAGCAGCTTCGAGACTCACAATTTATACCCCCAGCATTTT.

This clone turned up a few times. V usage is TRBV27 and J usage is TRBJ1-1; 7 bases line up with TRBD1. After removal of 8 bases from V and 0 bases from J, the junction contained 15 bases not matched to a gene. Germline values: CDR1 MNHEY, CDR2 SMNVEV (reference sequence). This CDR3 comprises 17 residues. The CDR3: CASHTSKTGFMNTEAFF. In nucleotides, the CDR3 is TGTGCCAGCCATACCTCAAAGACAGGGTTCATGAACACTGAAGCTTTCTTT.

The chain uses TRBV5-6 and TRBJ1-2, with unresolved D. The V gene's germline CDR1 is SGHDT and CDR2 YYEEEE. Trimming stripped 4 bases from V and 4 bases from J, with 8 bases between. This CDR3 is 12 amino acids long. The CDR3 DNA sequence: TGTGCCAGCAGCCTACGTGGCTATGGCTACACCTTC. Its protein product is CASSLRGYGYTF.

The gene calls are TRBV27 and TRBJ1-4; D gene ambiguous. The CDR3 is 16 amino acids. Germline assignment: CDR1 MNHEY and CDR2 SMNVEV (reference sequence). V was cut by 0 bases and J by 1 base, with 9 bases left in between. As DNA, the CDR3 is TGTGCCAGCAGTTTATCAGGGAGAAGAACTAATGAAAAACTGTTTTTT. Amino acids: CASSLSGRRTNEKLFF.

The rearrangement joins TRBV28 to TRBJ1-2, with 8 bases that match TRBD1. The CDR3 is 17 amino acids. Per germline, CDR1 MDHEN and CDR2 SYDVKM. V shed 6 bases and J 6 bases; nucleotides not matched to a gene: 18. CDR3 amino acids: CASRLPVPGGLHHGYTF. CDR3 DNA: TGTGCCAGCAGATTGCCCGTTCCAGGGGGCCTCCACCATGGCTACACCTTC.

This clone was recorded a few times. The genes are TRBV11-3 and TRBJ2-3, with 12 bases lining up with TRBD2. The trim removed 5 bases at V and 4 bases at J, leaving 7 bases unmatched. Germline assignment: CDR1 SGHNT and CDR2 YENEEA. This CDR3 spans 16 amino acids. DNA of the CDR3: TGTGCCAGCAGCCCGGGACTAGCGGGCGCCGCAGATACGCAGTATTTT. Amino acid sequence: CASSPGLAGAADTQYF.

The gene calls are TRBV27 and TRBJ1-3; D gene ambiguous. Trimming cost V 0 bases and J 0 bases, with 6 bases left between them. The CDR3 runs 15 residues. Germline assignment: CDR1 MNHEY and CDR2 SMNVEV (reference sequence). CDR3 in amino acids: CASSLSANSGNTIYF. DNA for the CDR3: TGTGCCAGCAGTTTATCGGCAAACTCTGGAAACACCATATATTTT.

V and J are TRBV3-1 (or the pseudogene TRBV3-2) and TRBJ1-2, with TRBD1 as a possible D gene (5 bases). Between the trimmed V and J ends, which lost 4 bases and 2 bases, there was a span of 14 bases. The CDR3 has 15 residues. Germline assignment: CDR1 LGHDT and CDR2 YNNKEL (reference sequence). CDR3 protein: CASSRTGEGNYGYTF. The CDR3, as DNA: TGTGCCAGCAGCCGCACGGGGGAGGGAAACTATGGCTACACCTTC.

The chain couples TRBV27 to TRBJ2-1, with 12 bases that match TRBD2. The CDR3 runs 15 residues. CDR1 is MNHEY and CDR2 is SMNVEV in the germline V gene (reference sequence). Germline trimming cut 4 bases from V and 10 bases from J; bases unmatched to any gene: 8. The CDR3 nucleotides are TGTGCCAGCAGTTGGAGGCTAGCGGGGGGGCACGAGCAGTTCTTC. Protein sequence: CASSWRLAGGHEQFF.